Listed below are T cell receptor beta chains from one sample, sequenced in a study of shared clonotypes between healthy human individuals. TCRdb keeps only in-frame clones here, not all; method: immunoSEQ multiplex PCR. The profile shows about 2.4 million clones, over 85% of them singletons. Sequences were obtained from naive CD4+ T cells from PBMCs. These receptors originate from a man younger than 35 in good health. Some clones in this sample may be carry-over from other donors' samples. Both conserved end residues are part of each CDR3. The D gene is left open where the match is weak. Expanded clones get a size class; other rows say once, few or many, or leave the size out.

>-|-|TRBJ1-1|TRBV6-5
CASGYLRAVNTEAFF
TGTGCCAGCGGCTATTTGAGGGCGGTGAACACTGAAGCTTTCTTT
>-|-|TRBJ1-4|TRBV6-5
CASSSRGGHEKLFF
TGTGCCAGCAGCTCGCGGGGAGGGCACGAAAAACTGTTTTTT
>-|TRBD1|TRBJ2-7|TRBV7-9
CASVYGQGTYEQYF
TGTGCCAGTGTCTACGGACAGGGGACTTACGAGCAGTACTTC
>-|TRBD2|TRBJ2-4|TRBV14
CASSQILVSGAIAKNIQYF
TGTGCCAGCAGCCAGATTCTTGTTAGCGGGGCAATAGCCAAAAACATTCAGTACTTC
>-|-|TRBJ2-2|TRBV5-1
CASSSAGTSGTGELFF
TGCGCCAGCAGCTCTGCCGGAACCTCGGGAACCGGGGAGCTGTTTTTT
>-|-|TRBJ2-5|TRBV7-8
CASSDTQTERGPQETQYF
TGTGCCAGCAGTGATACACAAACAGAGCGAGGGCCCCAAGAGACCCAGTACTTC
>-|TRBD2|TRBJ2-1|TRBV30
CAWRTLAAYNEQFF
TGTGCCTGGAGAACACTAGCGGCTTACAATGAGCAGTTCTTC
>-|-|TRBJ1-1|TRBV28
CASRGMGAFF
TGTGCCAGCAGGGGGATGGGGGCTTTCTTT
>-|TRBD1|TRBJ2-5|TRBV7-9
CASSSGQGLGAQYF
TGTGCCAGCAGCTCCGGACAGGGCTTAGGGGCCCAGTACTTC
>-|-|TRBJ2-1|TRBV21-1
CASKFTSRQFF
TGTGCCAGCAAATTTACCTCCCGGCAGTTCTTC
>-|-|TRBJ1-4|TRBV7-9
CASSLAMTPNNEKLFF
TGTGCCAGCAGCTTAGCCATGACACCAAATAATGAAAAACTGTTTTTT
>-|TRBD1|TRBJ2-7|TRBV7-3
CASSLRPQGAHEQYF
TGTGCCAGCAGCCTCCGCCCCCAGGGGGCCCACGAGCAGTACTTC
>-|TRBD2|TRBJ2-3|TRBV18
CASSSLAGARYTQYF
TGTGCCAGCTCATCACTAGCGGGAGCGAGATATACGCAGTATTTT
>-|TRBD2|TRBJ2-1|TRBV5-5
CASSPGLGGSLYNEQFF
TGTGCCAGCAGCCCCGGGTTGGGCGGGAGTCTCTACAATGAGCAGTTCTTC
>-|-|TRBJ1-2|TRBV5-8
CASSTAGFINYGYTF
TGTGCCAGCAGCACCGCGGGATTCATTAACTATGGCTACACCTTC
>-|-|TRBJ1-5|TRBV5-5
CASSLISNNQPQHF
TGTGCCAGCAGCTTGATCTCCAACAATCAGCCCCAGCATTTT
>-|TRBD1|TRBJ1-4|TRBV7-9
CASSPQGTLEKLFF
TGTGCCAGCAGCCCACAGGGGACGCTTGAAAAACTGTTTTTT
>-|-|TRBJ2-1|TRBV30
CAWSSVSSYNEQFF
TGTGCCTGGAGTTCGGTGAGCTCCTACAATGAGCAGTTCTTC
>-|-|TRBJ2-5|TRBV19
CASSIGVAIQETQYF
TGTGCCAGTAGTATCGGGGTCGCGATCCAAGAGACCCAGTACTTC
>-|TRBD2|TRBJ2-2|TRBV5-1
CASSRILAGNTGELFF
TGCGCCAGCAGCCGAATCCTAGCGGGAAACACCGGGGAGCTGTTTTTT
>few|-|TRBJ1-4|TRBV6-1
CASSEAGVEKLFF
TGTGCCAGCAGTGAAGCCGGAGTTGAAAAACTGTTTTTT
>few|-|TRBJ1-1|TRBV6-1
CATRTPYTEAFF
TGTGCCACCAGAACTCCGTACACTGAAGCTTTCTTT
>-|-|TRBJ2-7|TRBV7-8
CASSLENRAGYEQYF
TGTGCCAGCAGCTTAGAGAACAGGGCAGGATACGAGCAGTACTTC
>-|TRBD1|TRBJ1-5|TRBV19
CASKTGNHQPQHF
TGTGCCAGCAAGACAGGGAACCATCAGCCCCAGCATTTT
>-|-|TRBJ2-7|TRBV5-4
CASSLGPAGQYF
TGTGCCAGCAGCTTGGGACCCGCCGGGCAGTACTTC
>once|-|TRBJ2-5|TRBV4-3
CASSRRGLRETQYF
TGCGCCAGCAGCCGCAGGGGTTTAAGGGAGACCCAGTACTTC
>-|TRBD1|TRBJ2-1|TRBV28
CASRWTGDYNEQFF
TGTGCCAGCAGATGGACAGGGGACTACAATGAGCAGTTCTTC
>-|-|TRBJ2-7|TRBV2
CASSERRISYEQYF
TGTGCCAGCAGTGAGAGAAGGATCTCCTACGAGCAGTACTTC
>-|-|TRBJ1-5|TRBV6-1
CASRVGPRLDQPQHF
TGTGCCAGCAGAGTGGGACCACGGTTGGATCAGCCCCAGCATTTT
>once|-|TRBJ2-3|TRBV5-1
CASSLAGMSGTDTQYF
TGCGCCAGCAGCTTGGCCGGGATGAGTGGCACAGATACGCAGTATTTT
>-|TRBD2|TRBJ2-7|TRBV19
CASSNGLAGGPYEQYF
TGTGCCAGTAGCAATGGACTAGCGGGAGGGCCTTACGAGCAGTACTTC
>once|TRBD1|TRBJ1-4|TRBV6-6
CASSPSGTGVNEKLFF
TGTGCCAGCAGTCCGTCCGGGACAGGGGTTAATGAAAAACTGTTTTTT
>-|-|TRBJ2-2|TRBV19
CASSYGQRKNTGELFF
TGTGCCAGTTCTTATGGCCAGCGGAAGAACACCGGGGAGCTGTTTTTT
>-|-|TRBJ1-3|TRBV5-1
CASSLAGGPSSGNTIYF
TGCGCCAGCAGCTTGGCCGGGGGGCCAAGCTCTGGAAACACCATATATTTT
>-|-|TRBJ1-2|TRBV30
CAWSAVEGYGYTF
TGTGCCTGGAGTGCGGTAGAAGGCTATGGCTACACCTTC
>-|-|TRBJ1-3|TRBV7-9
CASSLALHQNTIYF
TGTGCCAGCAGCTTAGCTCTACACCAGAACACCATATATTTT
>-|-|TRBJ2-7|TRBV4-1
CASSQSGRVGYEQYF
TGCGCCAGCAGCCAAAGCGGGCGGGTGGGCTACGAGCAGTACTTC
>-|-|TRBJ2-1|TRBV7-9
CASSLELAPVGEQFF
TGTGCCAGCAGCTTAGAGCTAGCGCCGGTTGGTGAGCAGTTCTTC
>-|-|TRBJ2-7|TRBV6-6
CASSGFYEQYF
TGTGCCAGCAGCGGATTCTACGAGCAGTACTTC
>-|TRBD2|TRBJ2-1|TRBV28
CASSLGLADPTGYNEQFF
TGTGCCAGCAGTTTAGGGCTAGCGGATCCTACCGGGTACAATGAGCAGTTCTTC
>-|TRBD2|TRBJ2-3|TRBV18
CASSPYLMTSGSTDTQYF
TGTGCCAGCTCACCCTACCTGATGACTAGCGGGAGCACAGATACGCAGTATTTT
>-|TRBD2|TRBJ2-5|TRBV5-1
CASSLDSGTPQETQYF
TGCGCCAGCAGCTTGGATAGCGGGACCCCACAAGAGACCCAGTACTTC
>-|-|TRBJ2-1|TRBV18
CASSPTGTKYNEQFF
TGTGCCAGCTCACCCACCGGGACAAAGTACAATGAGCAGTTCTTC
>few|-|TRBJ1-2|TRBV6-1
CASSEVFSYGYTF
TGTGCCAGCAGTGAGGTCTTTAGTTACGGCTACACCTTC
>-|TRBD1|TRBJ2-3|TRBV7-9
CASSLGGTGGSATQYF
TGTGCCAGCAGCTTAGGAGGGACAGGGGGTTCTGCTACGCAGTATTTT
>-|-|TRBJ2-1|TRBV12-5
CASGLGREQFF
TGTGCTAGTGGTTTGGGACGAGAGCAGTTCTTC
>-|-|TRBJ1-1|TRBV5-4
CASSPDFRGRTTEAFF
TGTGCCAGCAGCCCGGACTTCCGGGGGCGGACCACTGAAGCTTTCTTT
>-|TRBD1|TRBJ1-2|TRBV19
CASRAGTDYGYTF
TGTGCCAGTAGGGCCGGGACAGACTATGGCTACACCTTC
>-|-|TRBJ1-5|TRBV6-6
CASSYWGDIANQPQHF
TGTGCCAGCAGTTACTGGGGGGACATAGCCAATCAGCCCCAGCATTTT